Listed below are T cell receptor beta chains from one sample, sequenced in a study of blood T cell repertoires in COVID-19. Only in-frame clones appear in the TCRdb table, and some are missing; sequencing was by immunoSEQ multiplex PCR. Counted here are under 200,000 clones, approximately 82% occurring once; the ten biggest clones make up less than 20%. The specimen sequenced was PBMCs or T cells enriched from blood (not recorded which). The origin of the receptors is a man aged 55 to 70 who had recovered from COVID-19. CDR3s include the opening cysteine and the closing phenylalanine or tryptophan. A D gene is named only where the DNA matches it firmly. Only some rows state a clone size, as once, few, many or a class for expanded clones.

>TRBV29-1|NA|NA|TRBJ2-2
CSVDRDRAGELFF
TGCAGCGTTGACAGGGATCGTGCCGGGGAGCTGTTTTTT
>TRBV7-9|NA|NA|TRBJ1-2
CASSQLTPYGYTF
TGTGCCAGCAGCCAATTGACACCCTATGGCTACACCTTC
>TRBV5-8|NA|TRBD2|TRBJ2-1
CASRRRLAGVDEQFF
TGTGCCAGCAGAAGGAGACTAGCGGGAGTCGATGAGCAGTTCTTC
>TRBV5-1|NA|TRBD2|TRBJ2-1
CASSWTSGTYNEQFF
TGCGCCAGCAGCTGGACTAGCGGCACCTACAATGAGCAGTTCTTC
>TRBV5-1|NA|TRBD2|TRBJ2-1
CASSLLAGETYNEQFF
TGCGCCAGCAGCTTGCTAGCGGGAGAGACCTACAATGAGCAGTTCTTC
>TRBV12-3/TRBV12-4|NA|NA|TRBJ2-7
CASSLQGSYEQYF
TGTGCCAGCAGTTTGCAGGGGTCCTACGAGCAGTACTTC
>TRBV6-5|NA|NA|TRBJ2-2
CASQGSYTGELFF
TGTGCCAGCCAGGGGTCATACACCGGGGAGCTGTTTTTT
>TRBV5-5|NA|NA|TRBJ1-4
CASSSSLATNEKLFF
TGTGCCAGCAGTTCGTCACTCGCAACTAATGAAAAACTGTTTTTT
>TRBV29-1|NA|NA|TRBJ1-4
CSVAETGSNEKLFF
TGCAGCGTTGCGGAGACAGGATCAAATGAAAAACTGTTTTTT
>TRBV6-5|NA|TRBD1|TRBJ1-5
CASLQGYGNQPQHF
TGTGCCAGCTTACAGGGGTACGGCAATCAGCCCCAGCATTTT
>TRBV7-2|NA|NA|TRBJ1-4
CASTSLGSPGEKLFF
TGTGCCAGCACCTCTTTGGGGTCCCCGGGAGAAAAACTGTTTTTT
>TRBV5-1|NA|NA|TRBJ2-7
CASSVSSYYEQYF
TGCGCCAGCAGCGTGTCTTCCTACTACGAGCAGTACTTC
>TRBV4-2|NA|TRBD1|TRBJ2-4
CASSRVARGNAKNIQYF
TGTGCCAGCAGCCGAGTAGCCAGGGGGAATGCCAAAAACATTCAGTACTTC
>TRBV28|NA|TRBD2|TRBJ2-7
CASTPPRLAGTYEQYF
TGTGCCAGCACCCCCCCCCGACTAGCGGGAACCTACGAGCAGTACTTC
>TRBV7-8|few|NA|TRBJ1-6
CASSSDNSPLHF
TGTGCCAGCAGCTCGGATAATTCACCCCTCCACTTT
>TRBV7-2|NA|NA|TRBJ2-1
CASSYSGAGNEQFF
TGTGCCAGCAGCTATTCGGGAGCAGGCAATGAGCAGTTCTTC
>TRBV6-5|NA|NA|TRBJ1-1
CASTDKGVAFF
TGTGCCAGCACCGACAAGGGGGTAGCTTTCTTT
>TRBV19|NA|TRBD1|TRBJ2-7
CASSMETGGGEQYF
TGTGCCAGTAGTATGGAGACAGGGGGGGGCGAGCAGTACTTC
>TRBV5-8|NA|NA|TRBJ1-6
CASSLGGQGSSPLHF
TGTGCCAGCAGCTTGGGAGGGCAGGGGAGCTCACCCCTCCACTTT
>TRBV5-1|NA|NA|TRBJ1-1
CASSLEAPGRRNTEAFF
TGCGCCAGCAGCTTGGAAGCCCCGGGGAGGAGGAACACTGAAGCTTTCTTT
>TRBV5-6|once|NA|TRBJ1-2
CASSLAGSGYGYTF
TGTGCCAGCAGCTTGGCAGGGTCGGGTTATGGCTACACCTTC
>TRBV5-1|few|NA|TRBJ2-7
CASSLGPTQGTYEQYF
TGCGCCAGCAGCTTGGGACCAACTCAGGGAACCTACGAGCAGTACTTC
>TRBV5-4|NA|NA|TRBJ2-7
CASSSLSYEQYF
TGTGCCAGCAGCTCCCTCTCCTACGAGCAGTACTTC
>TRBV5-6|few|NA|TRBJ2-1
CASSSVRGYNEQFF
TGTGCCAGCAGCTCCGTAAGGGGTTACAATGAGCAGTTCTTC
>TRBV6-1|once|NA|TRBJ2-7
CASSESGVGEQYF
TGTGCCAGCAGTGAATCAGGGGTCGGCGAGCAGTACTTC
>TRBV2|NA|TRBD1|TRBJ2-4
CASSEGQGLGIQYF
TGTGCCAGCAGCGAAGGACAGGGGCTCGGCATTCAGTACTTC
>TRBV7-2|NA|TRBD2|TRBJ2-1
CASSSGSGRSGNEQFF
TGTGCCAGCAGTTCAGGTAGCGGGAGATCGGGAAATGAGCAGTTCTTC
>TRBV4-2|once|NA|TRBJ2-1
CASSQVNDNNEQFF
TGTGCCAGCAGCCAAGTTAATGACAACAATGAGCAGTTCTTC
>TRBV27|many|NA|TRBJ1-1
CASSTYRDRGTEAFF
TGTGCCAGCAGCACCTACAGGGATAGAGGCACTGAAGCTTTCTTT
>TRBV4-2|NA|NA|TRBJ2-3
CASSRAGTDTQYF
TGTGCCAGCAGCCGAGCAGGGACAGATACGCAGTATTTT
>TRBV7-2|NA|TRBD2|TRBJ2-7
CASSVRTSVEQYF
TGTGCCAGCAGCGTCCGGACTAGCGTCGAGCAGTACTTC
>TRBV7-2|NA|NA|TRBJ2-7
CASSGRQGEGTPYEQYF
TGTGCCAGCAGCGGTAGACAGGGTGAGGGGACTCCTTACGAGCAGTACTTC
>TRBV5-6|NA|NA|TRBJ2-4
CASSYLAGDKNIQYF
TGTGCCAGCAGCTATTTGGCAGGGGACAAAAACATTCAGTACTTC
>TRBV6-5|NA|TRBD1|TRBJ2-3
CASSQGAPMTDTQYF
TGTGCCAGCAGTCAGGGGGCTCCTATGACAGATACGCAGTATTTT
>TRBV27|many|NA|TRBJ1-1
CASSGGRSSTEAFF
TGTGCCAGCAGCGGGGGACGAAGTAGTACTGAAGCTTTCTTT
>TRBV5-6|NA|NA|TRBJ2-7
CASSLARSYEQYF
TGTGCCAGCAGCTTGGCTCGGTCCTACGAGCAGTACTTC
>TRBV12-3/TRBV12-4|NA|NA|TRBJ2-1
CASSLGSGEQFF
TGTGCCAGCAGTTTGGGGTCGGGGGAGCAGTTCTTC
>TRBV9|NA|TRBD1|TRBJ1-4
CASSAGDSLGPNEKLFF
TGTGCCAGCAGCGCGGGGGACAGCCTGGGACCTAATGAAAAACTGTTTTTT
>TRBV7-8|NA|NA|TRBJ2-1
CASSSPTTSNEQFF
TGTGCCAGCAGTTCTCCTACTACCAGCAATGAGCAGTTCTTC
>TRBV7-2|NA|NA|TRBJ2-1
CASSVGLSKYNEQFF
TGTGCCAGCAGCGTCGGACTCTCAAAATACAATGAGCAGTTCTTC
>TRBV9|NA|TRBD1|TRBJ1-2
CASSVARDRGYGYTF
TGTGCCAGCAGCGTAGCTCGGGACAGGGGTTATGGCTACACCTTC
>TRBV5-1|NA|NA|TRBJ1-4
CASSLGSLEEKLFF
TGCGCCAGCAGCTTGGGGTCCCTGGAGGAAAAACTGTTTTTT
>TRBV11-1|NA|NA|TRBJ2-7
CASSPGGSYEQYF
TGTGCCAGCAGCCCCGGGGGTTCCTACGAGCAGTACTTC